This T cell receptor (beta chain) is from a study of Graves' ophthalmopathy and Graves' hyperthyroidism. This clonotype was recorded many times. This CDR3 comprises 14 residues. V trimming: 6 bases; J trimming: 1 base; junction bases outside the gene matches: 3. Germline V gene lookup returns CDR1 DFQATT and CDR2 SNEGSKA (reference sequence). Beta-chain TCR CDR3 regions were amplified from RNA transcripts. Scientists carried out first-round RT-PCR using HTBI primers and then a second-round multiplex PCR. Using its own MiXCR run on the multiplex PCR reads, TCRdb lists one record per CDR3 protein. The sample records about 1.2 million distinct CDR3 sequences, about two fifths being singletons.

This clonotype was sampled from an adult man with Graves' hyperthyroidism. The chain links TRBV20-1 to TRBJ2-7; TRBD2 aligns across 13 bases. The source material was peripheral blood or thyroid tissue (not recorded which). CDR3 in amino acids: CSAKGLAGSYEQYF. The CDR3 nucleotides are TGCAGTGCCAAGGGACTAGCGGGATCCTACGAGCAGTACTTC.